The T cell receptor beta chain described here comes from a study of T-cell reconstitution after alpha-beta-depleted transplantation in children. TCRbeta library preparation incorporated unique molecular identifiers. TCRdb re-derived calls from the PCR reads in MiXCR, one entry per CDR3 protein. This sample carries 640,000 or so distinct CDR3 sequences, over 15% of them seen once, and the ten largest clones take 0.85% to 1.3%. Per germline, CDR1 DFQATT and CDR2 SNEGSKA (reference sequence). The CDR3 totals 16 residues. Between the trimmed V and J ends, which lost 0 bases and 0 bases, there was a span of 14 bases.

The chain uses TRBV20-1 and TRBJ1-1; the D gene is possibly TRBD1 (6 bases). The sample in question was PBMCs from the stem cell graft donor, obtained from the stem cell graft. The sequence derives from a human donor who donated a stem cell graft to a child with acute myeloid leukemia. DNA for the CDR3: TGCAGTGCTAGAGATGGGGGCCGGAGCATGAACACTGAAGCTTTCTTT. Translating gives CSARDGGRSMNTEAFF.